This T cell receptor (beta chain) was documented in a study of control samples from healthy donors and cancer patients. Assay: immunoSEQ multiplex PCR; the TCRdb copy retains only in-frame clones and omits some. The sample comprises 71,000 or so clones, about 90% of which are singletons, and under 20% rests with the top ten. Germline CDR1 reads ENHRY; CDR2 reads SYGVKD. The CDR3 length is 16 residues. V shed 6 bases and J shed 3 bases, with 18 bases lying between them. The receptor was derived from a man between 60 and 75 years old with lung cancer. Specimen: PBMCs. The V gene is TRBV10-3, the J gene TRBJ1-3; D is unresolved. The CDR3 reads CAISPGYLRLGNTIYF. CDR3 DNA: TGTGCCATCAGCCCGGGATACCTAAGGCTTGGAAACACCATATATTTT.